The present TCR beta chain was sequenced within a study of T cells after yellow fever vaccination. Across the whole study: The authors prepared low-cell-number fractions using SMART-Seq v4 Ultra Low Input. General study results and limits: Most primary-vaccination clones reappeared after the booster (about 95% CD4, about 87% CD8).

Germline-derived CDR1 and CDR2 are SEHNR and FQNEAQ (reference sequence). CDR3 length: 14 amino acids. V was cut by 5 bases and J by 2 bases, with 13 bases left in between. 5'RACE template switching added a universal primer site and UMIs to TCR cDNA. TCRdb itself ran the 5' RACE reads through MiXCR, one entry per CDR3 protein. The profile shows about 110,000 distinct CDR3 sequences, roughly 8.9% of them singletons. This clonotype was seen more than once but under ten times. The antigen is undetermined. The TCR sequence derives from a man younger than 40 who received the YFV17D yellow fever vaccine. The chain recombines TRBV7-9 with TRBJ2-7; D may be TRBD1 or TRBD2 (5 bases each). The starting material was CD8+ T cells sorted from PBMCs, obtained 45 days after the yellow fever booster vaccination. This CDR3 is CASSGDLHTYEQYF. DNA of the CDR3: TGTGCCAGCAGCGGGGACCTTCACACCTACGAGCAGTACTTC.